The clone carrying this TCR beta chain was counted ten times or more. As yet, its antigen is unknown. The data stem from a study of regulatory T cells in long-lasting Graves disease. Study in general: Antithyroid drugs had been taken under 3 months by newly diagnosed Graves' patients. Broader study findings: Persistent Graves' patients showed a TCR diversity that was lower than that of newly diagnosed ones.

Regarding time point: newly diagnosed GD, antithyroid drugs for less than 3 months. There was RNA extracted from PBMCs, and the TCR library was made from it. TCR beta libraries were built with iRepertoire HTBI primers and Arm-PCR of CDR3 regions. MiXCR, applied by TCRdb to the multiplex PCR reads, yields one record per CDR3 protein. Seen here are approximately 310,000 distinct CDR3 sequences, more than 15% observed once, and the top ten hold roughly 40%. The germline V gene has CDR1 LGHDT and CDR2 YNNKEL (reference sequence). CDR3 length equals 15 residues. V lost 5 bases and J lost 2; bases outside the gene matches: 5.

The TCR comes from a female donor with Graves disease. The chain has TRBV3-1 and TRBJ2-7, with 11 positions matching TRBD2. Sequences were derived from peripheral blood mononuclear cells (PBMCs), sampled at new diagnosis, from a patient treated with antithyroid drugs. CDR3 in amino acids: CASSDRLAGTYEQYF. The CDR3 DNA follows: TGTGCCAGCAGCGACAGACTAGCGGGGACCTACGAGCAGTACTTC.